The subject of this entry is one T cell receptor (beta chain). CDR1 and CDR2 (germline): SGHVS, FNYEAQ. This CDR3 spans 15 amino acids. V was shortened by 1 base and J by 2 bases, with 6 bases between the two germline ends. This sample is drawn from a study of T cell responses to AZD1222 COVID-19 vaccine. Only in-frame clones appear in the TCRdb table, and some are missing; sequencing was by immunoSEQ multiplex PCR. The sample yields around 99,000 clones, around 90% seen once. The rearrangement links TRBV7-6 to TRBJ2-6; D is ambiguous. This TCR came from an adult in good health. Here the sequenced sample was peripheral blood, taken on day 0 of AZD1222 vaccination. CDR3 DNA sequence: TGTGCCAGCAGCTTAGAAAGGCCTGGGGCCAACGTCCTGACTTTC. Translating it yields CASSLERPGANVLTF.